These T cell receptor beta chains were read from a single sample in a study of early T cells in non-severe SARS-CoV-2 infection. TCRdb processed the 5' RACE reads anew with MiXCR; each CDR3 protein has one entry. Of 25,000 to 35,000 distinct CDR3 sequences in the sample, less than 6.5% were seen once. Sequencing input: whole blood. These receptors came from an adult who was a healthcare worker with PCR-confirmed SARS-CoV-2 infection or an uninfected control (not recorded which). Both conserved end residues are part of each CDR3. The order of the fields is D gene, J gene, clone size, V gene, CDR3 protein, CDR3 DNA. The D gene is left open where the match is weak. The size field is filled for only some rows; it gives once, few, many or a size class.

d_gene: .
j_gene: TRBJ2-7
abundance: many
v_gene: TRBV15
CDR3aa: CATSRDERSEQYF
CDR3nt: TGTGCCACCAGCAGAGATGAGAGGTCCGAGCAGTACTTC

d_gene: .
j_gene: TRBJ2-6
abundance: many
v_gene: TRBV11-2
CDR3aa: CASSSGRNGANVLTF
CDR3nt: TGTGCCAGCAGCTCAGGGAGGAATGGGGCCAACGTCCTGACTTTC

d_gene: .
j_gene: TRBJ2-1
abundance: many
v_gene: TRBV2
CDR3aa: CASGRVQGAFNEQFF
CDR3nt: TGTGCCAGCGGAAGGGTGCAGGGAGCATTTAATGAGCAGTTCTTC

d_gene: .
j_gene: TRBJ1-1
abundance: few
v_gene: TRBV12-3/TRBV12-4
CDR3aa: CASSLQLNTEAFF
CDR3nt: TGTGCCAGCAGTTTACAATTGAACACTGAAGCTTTCTTT

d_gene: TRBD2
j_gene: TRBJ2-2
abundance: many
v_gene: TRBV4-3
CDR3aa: CASSQGFSGRGNTGELFF
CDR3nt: TGCGCCAGCAGCCAAGGATTTAGCGGGAGGGGAAACACCGGGGAGCTGTTTTTT

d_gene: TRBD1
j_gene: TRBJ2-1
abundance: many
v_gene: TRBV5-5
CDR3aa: CASSLDRGRHNEQFF
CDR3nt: TGTGCCAGCAGCCTGGACAGGGGGCGCCACAATGAGCAGTTCTTC

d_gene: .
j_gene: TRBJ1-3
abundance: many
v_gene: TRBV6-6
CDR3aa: CASRPQGFSGNTIYF
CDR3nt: TGTGCCAGCAGACCCCAGGGTTTTAGTGGAAACACCATATATTTT

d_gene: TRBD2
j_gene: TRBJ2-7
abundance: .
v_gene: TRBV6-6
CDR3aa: CASSSSGSRSYEQYF
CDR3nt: TGTGCCAGCAGCTCTAGCGGATCCCGCTCCTACGAGCAGTACTTC

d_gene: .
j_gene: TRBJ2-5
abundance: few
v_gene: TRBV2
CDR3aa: CASSADRQETQYF
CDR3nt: TGTGCCAGCAGTGCGGACCGACAAGAGACCCAGTACTTC

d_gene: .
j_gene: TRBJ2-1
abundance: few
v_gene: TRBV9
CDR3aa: CASSKAPRDYNEQFF
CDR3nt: TGTGCCAGCAGCAAAGCCCCCCGGGACTACAATGAGCAGTTCTTC

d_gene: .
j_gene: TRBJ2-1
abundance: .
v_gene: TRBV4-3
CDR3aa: CASSQDLGSEQFF
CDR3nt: TGCGCCAGCAGCCAAGATTTGGGGAGTGAGCAGTTCTTC

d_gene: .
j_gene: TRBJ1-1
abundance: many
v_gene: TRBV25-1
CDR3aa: CASSESGTGAFF
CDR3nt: TGTGCCAGCAGTGAGTCAGGGACCGGAGCTTTCTTT

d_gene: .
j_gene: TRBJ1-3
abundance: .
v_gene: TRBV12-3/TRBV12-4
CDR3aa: CASSFHGRTSGNTIYF
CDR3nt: TGTGCCAGCAGCTTTCACGGGCGAACCTCTGGAAACACCATATATTTT

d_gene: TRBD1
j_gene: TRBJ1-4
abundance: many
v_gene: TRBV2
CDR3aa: CASSAGTGEEKLFF
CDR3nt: TGTGCCAGCAGTGCCGGGACAGGGGAGGAAAAACTGTTTTTT

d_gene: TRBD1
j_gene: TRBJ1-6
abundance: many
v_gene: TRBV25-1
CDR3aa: CASSVRDRNSPLHF
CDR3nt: TGTGCCAGCAGTGTCCGGGACAGGAATTCACCCCTCCACTTT

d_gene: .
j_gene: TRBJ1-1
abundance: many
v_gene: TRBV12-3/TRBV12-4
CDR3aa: CASSLDFDRPFEAFF
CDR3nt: TGTGCCAGCAGTTTAGACTTCGACAGGCCTTTTGAAGCTTTCTTT

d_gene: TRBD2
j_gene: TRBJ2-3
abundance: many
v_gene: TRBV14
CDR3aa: CASSQGLAVRTDTQYF
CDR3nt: TGTGCCAGCAGCCAAGGTCTAGCGGTACGCACAGATACGCAGTATTTT

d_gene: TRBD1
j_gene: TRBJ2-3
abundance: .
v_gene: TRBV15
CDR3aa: CATSTPATTGLTDTQYF
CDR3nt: TGTGCCACCAGCACCCCTGCCACGACAGGGCTCACAGATACGCAGTATTTT

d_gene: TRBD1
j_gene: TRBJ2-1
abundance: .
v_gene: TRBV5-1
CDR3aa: CASSLVPGGKNNEQFF
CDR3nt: TGCGCCAGCAGCTTGGTTCCAGGGGGTAAAAACAATGAGCAGTTCTTC

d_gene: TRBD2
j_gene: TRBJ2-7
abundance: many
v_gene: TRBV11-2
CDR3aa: CASSLGLGSGFYEQYF
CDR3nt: TGTGCCAGCAGCTTGGGTTTAGGTAGCGGGTTCTACGAGCAGTACTTC

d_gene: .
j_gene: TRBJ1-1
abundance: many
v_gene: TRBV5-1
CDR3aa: CASRKAGVSNTEAFF
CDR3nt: TGCGCCAGCAGAAAGGCAGGGGTTTCGAACACTGAAGCTTTCTTT

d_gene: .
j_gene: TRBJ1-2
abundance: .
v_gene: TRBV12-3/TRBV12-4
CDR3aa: CASSFFQTRASSYGYTF
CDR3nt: TGTGCCAGCAGTTTTTTTCAAACAAGGGCCTCTTCCTATGGCTACACCTTC

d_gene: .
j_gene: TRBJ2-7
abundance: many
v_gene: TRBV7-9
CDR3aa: CASSLDLLGASYEQYF
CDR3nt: TGTGCCAGCAGCTTGGACCTCTTGGGCGCCTCCTACGAGCAGTACTTC

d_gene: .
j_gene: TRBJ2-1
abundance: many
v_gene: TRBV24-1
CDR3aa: CATSLGVVPYNEQFF
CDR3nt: TGTGCCACCAGCCTCGGGGTAGTCCCCTACAATGAGCAGTTCTTC

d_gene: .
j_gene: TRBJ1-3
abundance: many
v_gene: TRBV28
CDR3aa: CASTLEGTFSGNTIYF
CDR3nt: TGTGCCAGCACCCTGGAAGGCACCTTCTCTGGAAACACCATATATTTT